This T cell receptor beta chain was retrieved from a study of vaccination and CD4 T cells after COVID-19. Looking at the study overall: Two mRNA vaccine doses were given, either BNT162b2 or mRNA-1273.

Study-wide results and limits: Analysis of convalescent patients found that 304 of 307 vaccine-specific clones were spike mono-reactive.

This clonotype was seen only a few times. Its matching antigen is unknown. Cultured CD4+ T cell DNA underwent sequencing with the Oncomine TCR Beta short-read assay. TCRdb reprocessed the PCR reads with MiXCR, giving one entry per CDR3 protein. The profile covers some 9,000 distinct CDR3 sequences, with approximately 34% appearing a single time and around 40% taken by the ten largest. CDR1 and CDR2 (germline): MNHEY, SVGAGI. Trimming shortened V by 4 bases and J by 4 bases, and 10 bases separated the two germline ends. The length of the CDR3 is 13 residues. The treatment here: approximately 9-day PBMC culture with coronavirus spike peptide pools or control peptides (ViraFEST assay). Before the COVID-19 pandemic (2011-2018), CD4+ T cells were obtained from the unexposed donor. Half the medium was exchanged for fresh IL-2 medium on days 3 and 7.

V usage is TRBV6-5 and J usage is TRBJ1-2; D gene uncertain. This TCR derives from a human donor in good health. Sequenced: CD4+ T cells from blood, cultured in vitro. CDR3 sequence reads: CASSSPRGYGYTF. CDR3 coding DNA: TGTGCCAGCAGTTCTCCACGGGGCTATGGCTACACCTTC.